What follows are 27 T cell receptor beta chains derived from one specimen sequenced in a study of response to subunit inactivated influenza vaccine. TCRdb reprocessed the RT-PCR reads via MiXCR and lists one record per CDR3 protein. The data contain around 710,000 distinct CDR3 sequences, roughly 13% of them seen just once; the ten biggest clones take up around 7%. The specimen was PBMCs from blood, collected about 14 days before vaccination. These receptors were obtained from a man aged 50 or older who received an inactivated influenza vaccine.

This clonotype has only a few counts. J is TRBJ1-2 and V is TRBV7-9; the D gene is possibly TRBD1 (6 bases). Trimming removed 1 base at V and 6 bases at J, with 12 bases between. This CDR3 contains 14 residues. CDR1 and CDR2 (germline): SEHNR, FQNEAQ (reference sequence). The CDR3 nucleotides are TGTGCCAGCAGCTTAGTACGGGGGCCGGATGGCTACACCTTC. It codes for CASSLVRGPDGYTF.

The CDR3 coding sequence is TGTGCCAGCAGCGCCGTCGGGTACGGGTCTTTGGAAAATACGCAGTATTTT. Translation: CASSAVGYGSLENTQYF. J is TRBJ2-3 and V is TRBV7-2; D call uncertain. The germline gives CDR1 SGHTA, CDR2 FQGNSA. The CDR3 extends over 17 amino acids. V was shortened by 5 bases and J by 7 bases, with 25 bases between the two germline ends.

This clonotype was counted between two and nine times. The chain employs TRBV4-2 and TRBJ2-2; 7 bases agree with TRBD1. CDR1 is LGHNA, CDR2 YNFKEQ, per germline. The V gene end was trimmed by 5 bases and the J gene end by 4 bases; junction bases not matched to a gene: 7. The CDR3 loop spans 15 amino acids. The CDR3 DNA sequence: TGTGCCAGCAGCAGGGACAGATTTGGCACCGGGGAGCTGTTTTTT. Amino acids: CASSRDRFGTGELFF.

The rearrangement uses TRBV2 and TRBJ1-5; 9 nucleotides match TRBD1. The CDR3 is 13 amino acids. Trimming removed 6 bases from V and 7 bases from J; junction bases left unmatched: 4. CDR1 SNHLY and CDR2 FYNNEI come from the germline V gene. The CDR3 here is CASRATGGQPQHF. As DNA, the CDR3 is TGTGCCAGCAGAGCGACAGGGGGACAGCCCCAGCATTTT.

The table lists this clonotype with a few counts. The CDR3 here is CASSERQGVWAEAFF. Written as DNA, the CDR3 is TGTGCCAGCAGTGAGCGACAGGGGGTTTGGGCTGAAGCTTTCTTT. The chain recombines TRBV2 with TRBJ1-1, with TRBD1 matching over 9 bases. Germline V gene sequence: CDR1 SNHLY, CDR2 FYNNEI. The junction had 8 bases not matched to a gene; V was cut back by 3 bases and J by 6 bases. This CDR3 comprises 15 residues.

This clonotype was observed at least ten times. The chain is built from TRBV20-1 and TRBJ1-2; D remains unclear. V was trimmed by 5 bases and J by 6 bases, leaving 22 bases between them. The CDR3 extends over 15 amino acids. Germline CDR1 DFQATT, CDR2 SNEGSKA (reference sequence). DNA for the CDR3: TGCAGTGCTTCGACCCTGGCCCGAGCGGTAAATGGCTACACCTTC. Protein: CSASTLARAVNGYTF.

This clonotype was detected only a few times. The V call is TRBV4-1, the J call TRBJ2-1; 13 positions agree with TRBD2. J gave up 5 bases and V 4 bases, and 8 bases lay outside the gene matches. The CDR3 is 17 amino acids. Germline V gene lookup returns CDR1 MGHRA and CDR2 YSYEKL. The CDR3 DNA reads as TGCGCCAGCAGCCGAGGACTAGCGGGAGTTTTGGACAATGAGCAGTTCTTC. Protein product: CASSRGLAGVLDNEQFF.

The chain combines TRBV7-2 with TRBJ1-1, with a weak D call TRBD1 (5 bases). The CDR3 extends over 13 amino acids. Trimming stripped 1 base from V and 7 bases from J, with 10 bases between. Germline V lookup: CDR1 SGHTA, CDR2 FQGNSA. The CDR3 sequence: CASSLGQLGEAFF. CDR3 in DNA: TGTGCCAGCAGCTTAGGACAGCTTGGTGAAGCTTTCTTT. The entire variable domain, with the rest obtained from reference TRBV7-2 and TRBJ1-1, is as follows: GAGVSQSPSNKVTEKGKDVELRCDPISGHTALYWYRQSLGQGLEFLIYFQGNSAPDKSGLPSDRFSAERTGGSVSTLTIQRTQQEDSAVYLCASSLGQLGEAFFGQGTRLTVV.

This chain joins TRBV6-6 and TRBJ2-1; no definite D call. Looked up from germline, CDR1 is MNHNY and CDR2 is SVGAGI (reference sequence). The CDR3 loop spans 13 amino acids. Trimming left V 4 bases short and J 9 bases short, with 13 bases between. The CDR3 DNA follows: TGTGCCAGCAGTTTCGGCGGTTGGGGTGAGCAGTTCTTC. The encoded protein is CASSFGGWGEQFF.

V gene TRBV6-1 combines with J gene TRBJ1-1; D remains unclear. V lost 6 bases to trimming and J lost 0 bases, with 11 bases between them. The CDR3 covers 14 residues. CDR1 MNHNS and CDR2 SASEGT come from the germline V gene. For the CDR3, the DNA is TGTGCCAGCAGCCCACGGACGTTGAACACTGAAGCTTTCTTT. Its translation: CASSPRTLNTEAFF.

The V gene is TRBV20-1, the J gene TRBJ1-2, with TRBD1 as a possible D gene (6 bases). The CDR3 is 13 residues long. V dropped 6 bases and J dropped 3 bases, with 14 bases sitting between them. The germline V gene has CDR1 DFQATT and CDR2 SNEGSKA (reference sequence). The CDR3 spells CSANRAGDYGYTF. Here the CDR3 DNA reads TGCAGTGCCAACCGGGCAGGGGACTATGGCTACACCTTC.

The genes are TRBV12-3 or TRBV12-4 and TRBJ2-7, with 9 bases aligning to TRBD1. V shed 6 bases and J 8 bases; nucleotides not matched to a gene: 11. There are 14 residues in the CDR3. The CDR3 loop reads CASSRTGTGNQQYF. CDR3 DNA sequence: TGTGCCAGCAGCCGAACCGGGACAGGGAACCAGCAGTACTTC.

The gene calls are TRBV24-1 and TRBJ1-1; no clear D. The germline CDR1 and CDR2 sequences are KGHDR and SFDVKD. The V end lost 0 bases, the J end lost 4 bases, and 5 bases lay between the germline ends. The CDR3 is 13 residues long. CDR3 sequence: CATSDLFGTEAFF. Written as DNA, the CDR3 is TGTGCCACCAGTGATTTGTTTGGCACTGAAGCTTTCTTT.

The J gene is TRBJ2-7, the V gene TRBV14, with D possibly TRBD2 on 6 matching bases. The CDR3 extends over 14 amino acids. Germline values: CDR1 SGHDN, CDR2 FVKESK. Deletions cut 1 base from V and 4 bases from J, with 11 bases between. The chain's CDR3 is CASSQVVAGYEQYF. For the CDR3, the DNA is TGTGCCAGCAGCCAAGTAGTGGCGGGATACGAGCAGTACTTC.

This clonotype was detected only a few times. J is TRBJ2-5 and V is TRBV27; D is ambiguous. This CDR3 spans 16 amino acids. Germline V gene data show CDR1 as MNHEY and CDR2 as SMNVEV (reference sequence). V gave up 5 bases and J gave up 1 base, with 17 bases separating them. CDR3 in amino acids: CASSLVGSWSQETQYF. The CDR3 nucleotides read TGTGCCAGCAGTCTAGTGGGGTCCTGGAGCCAAGAGACCCAGTACTTC.

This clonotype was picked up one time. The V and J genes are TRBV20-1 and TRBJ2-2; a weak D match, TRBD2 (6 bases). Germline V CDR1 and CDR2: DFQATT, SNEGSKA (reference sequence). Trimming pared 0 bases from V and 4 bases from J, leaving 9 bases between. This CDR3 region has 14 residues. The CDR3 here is CSARDGSGTGELFF. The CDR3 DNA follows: TGCAGTGCTAGAGACGGGAGTGGCACCGGGGAGCTGTTTTTT.

As DNA, the CDR3 is TGCGCCAGCAGCCAAGGTGGAGGGGCCAAGGGCACTGAAGCTTTCTTT. Its protein product is CASSQGGGAKGTEAFF. V and J are TRBV4-3 and TRBJ1-1; D is possibly TRBD1 (5 bases). Between the trimmed V and J ends, which lost 1 base and 4 bases, there was a span of 16 bases. The germline CDR1 and CDR2 sequences are LGHNA and YSLEER. This CDR3 is 16 amino acids long.

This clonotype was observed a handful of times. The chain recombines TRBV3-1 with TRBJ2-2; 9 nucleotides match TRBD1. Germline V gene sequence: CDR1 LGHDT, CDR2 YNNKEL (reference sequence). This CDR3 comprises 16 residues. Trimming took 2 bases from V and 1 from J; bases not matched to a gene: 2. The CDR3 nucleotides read TGTGCCAGCAGCCAAACGGACAGGGGGAACACCGGGGAGCTGTTTTTT. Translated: CASSQTDRGNTGELFF.

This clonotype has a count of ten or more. CDR3 sequence reads: CASSYGGELTGTEAFF. The CDR3 DNA is TGTGCCAGCAGTTACGGTGGGGAGCTTACGGGAACTGAAGCTTTCTTT. This sequence joins TRBV6-5 and TRBJ1-1; no clear D gene. CDR3 length: 16 amino acids. Germline values: CDR1 MNHEY, CDR2 SVGAGI. V lost 2 bases to trimming and J lost 5 bases, with 18 bases between them.

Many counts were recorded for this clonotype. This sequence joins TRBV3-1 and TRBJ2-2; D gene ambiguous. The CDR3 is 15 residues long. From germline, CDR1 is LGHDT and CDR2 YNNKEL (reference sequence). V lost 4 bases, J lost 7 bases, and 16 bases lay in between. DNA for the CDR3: TGTGCCAGCAGCCGCATGGTAGCTGTGGGCGGGGAGCTGTTTTTT. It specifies CASSRMVAVGGELFF.

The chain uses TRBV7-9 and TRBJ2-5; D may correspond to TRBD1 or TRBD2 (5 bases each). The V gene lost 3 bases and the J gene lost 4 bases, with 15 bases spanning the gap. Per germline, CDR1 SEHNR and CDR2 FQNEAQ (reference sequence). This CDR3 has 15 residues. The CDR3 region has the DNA TGTGCCAGCAGCTTTCCTAACTGGGACGGAGAGACCCAGTACTTC. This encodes CASSFPNWDGETQYF.

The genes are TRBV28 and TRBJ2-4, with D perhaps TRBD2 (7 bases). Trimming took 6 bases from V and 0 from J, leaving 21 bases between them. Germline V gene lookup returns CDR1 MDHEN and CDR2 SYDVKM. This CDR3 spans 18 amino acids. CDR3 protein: CASSPPRGGALAKNIQYF. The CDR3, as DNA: TGTGCCAGCAGCCCCCCCAGGGGAGGGGCCCTAGCCAAAAACATTCAGTACTTC.

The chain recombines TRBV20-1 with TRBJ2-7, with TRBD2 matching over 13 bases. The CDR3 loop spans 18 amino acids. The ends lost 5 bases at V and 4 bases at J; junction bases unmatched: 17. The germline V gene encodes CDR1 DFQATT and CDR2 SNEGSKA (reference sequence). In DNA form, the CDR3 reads TGCAGTGCTTCCTCCTCACATACTAGCGGGGGGGCAGTTTACGAGCAGTACTTC. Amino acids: CSASSSHTSGGAVYEQYF.

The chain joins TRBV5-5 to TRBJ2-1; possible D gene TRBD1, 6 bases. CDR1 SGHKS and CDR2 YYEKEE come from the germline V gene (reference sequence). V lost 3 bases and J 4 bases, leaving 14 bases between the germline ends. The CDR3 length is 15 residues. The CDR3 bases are TGTGCCAGCAGCTCCAATCCGGGACAATACAATGAGCAGTTCTTC. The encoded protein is CASSSNPGQYNEQFF.

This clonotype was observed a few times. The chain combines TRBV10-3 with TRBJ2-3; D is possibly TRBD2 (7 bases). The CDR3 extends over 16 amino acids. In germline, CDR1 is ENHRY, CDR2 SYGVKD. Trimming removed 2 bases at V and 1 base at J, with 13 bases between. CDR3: CAISERRGAGTDTQYF. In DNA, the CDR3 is TGTGCCATCAGTGAGCGACGGGGGGCCGGCACAGATACGCAGTATTTT.

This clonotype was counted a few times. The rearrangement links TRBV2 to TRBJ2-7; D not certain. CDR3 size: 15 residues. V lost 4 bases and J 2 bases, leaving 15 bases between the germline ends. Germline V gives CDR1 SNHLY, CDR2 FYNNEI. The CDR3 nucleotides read TGTGCCAGCAGTGCCGAGGCACAGAGTACCTACGAGCAGTACTTC. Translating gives CASSAEAQSTYEQYF.

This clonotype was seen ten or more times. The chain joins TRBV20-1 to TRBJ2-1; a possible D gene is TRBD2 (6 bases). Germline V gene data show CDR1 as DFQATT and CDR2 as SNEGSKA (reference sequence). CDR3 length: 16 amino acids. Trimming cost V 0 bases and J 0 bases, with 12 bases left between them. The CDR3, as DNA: TGCAGTGCTAGAGATCCTGCCGGGAGCTCCTACAATGAGCAGTTCTTC. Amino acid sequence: CSARDPAGSSYNEQFF.